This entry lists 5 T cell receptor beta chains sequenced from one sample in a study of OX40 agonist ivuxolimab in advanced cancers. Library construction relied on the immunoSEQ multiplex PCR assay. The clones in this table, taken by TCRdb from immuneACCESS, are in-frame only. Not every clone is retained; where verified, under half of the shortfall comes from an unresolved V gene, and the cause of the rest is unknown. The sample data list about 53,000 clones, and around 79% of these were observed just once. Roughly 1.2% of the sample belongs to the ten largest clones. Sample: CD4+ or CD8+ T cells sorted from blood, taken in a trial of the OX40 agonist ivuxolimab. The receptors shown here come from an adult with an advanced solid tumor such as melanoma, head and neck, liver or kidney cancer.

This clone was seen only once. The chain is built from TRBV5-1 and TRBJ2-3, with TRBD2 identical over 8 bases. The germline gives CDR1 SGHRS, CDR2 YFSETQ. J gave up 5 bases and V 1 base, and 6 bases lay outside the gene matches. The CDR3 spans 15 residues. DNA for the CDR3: TGCGCCAGCAGCTTGAGCGGGGGCCCCGGAGATACGCAGTATTTT. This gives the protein CASSLSGGPGDTQYF.

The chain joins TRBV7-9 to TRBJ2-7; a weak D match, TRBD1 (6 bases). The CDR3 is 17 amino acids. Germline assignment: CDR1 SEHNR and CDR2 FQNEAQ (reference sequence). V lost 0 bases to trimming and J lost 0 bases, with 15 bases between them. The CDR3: CASSLAPPGQGSYEQYF. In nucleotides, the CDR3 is TGTGCCAGCAGCTTAGCCCCCCCGGGACAAGGCTCCTACGAGCAGTACTTC.

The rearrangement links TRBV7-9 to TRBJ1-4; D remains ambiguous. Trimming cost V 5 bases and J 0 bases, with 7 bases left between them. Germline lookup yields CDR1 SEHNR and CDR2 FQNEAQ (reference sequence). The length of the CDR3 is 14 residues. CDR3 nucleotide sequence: TGTGCCAGCAGCCTCCTCACAACTAATGAAAAACTGTTTTTT. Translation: CASSLLTTNEKLFF.

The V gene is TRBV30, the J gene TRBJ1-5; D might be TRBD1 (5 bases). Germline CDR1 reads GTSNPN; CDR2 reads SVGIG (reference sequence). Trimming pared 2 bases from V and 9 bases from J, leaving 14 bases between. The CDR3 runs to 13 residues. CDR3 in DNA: TGTGCCTGGAGTCTGGGGGAGGGAGCGCCCCAGCATTTT. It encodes CAWSLGEGAPQHF.

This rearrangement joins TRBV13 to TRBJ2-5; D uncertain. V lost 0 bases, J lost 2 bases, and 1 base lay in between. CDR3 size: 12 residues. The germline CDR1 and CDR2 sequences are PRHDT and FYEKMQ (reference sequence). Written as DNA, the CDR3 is TGTGCCAGCAGCTTAGGTCAAGAGACCCAGTACTTC. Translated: CASSLGQETQYF.